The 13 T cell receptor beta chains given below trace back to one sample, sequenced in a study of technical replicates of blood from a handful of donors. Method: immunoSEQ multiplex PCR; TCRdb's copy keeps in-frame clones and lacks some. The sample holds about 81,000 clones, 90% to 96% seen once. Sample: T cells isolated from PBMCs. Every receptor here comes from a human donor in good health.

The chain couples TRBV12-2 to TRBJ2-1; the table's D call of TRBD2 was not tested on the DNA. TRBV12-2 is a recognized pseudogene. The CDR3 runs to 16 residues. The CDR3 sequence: CASRLAVGISYNEQFF. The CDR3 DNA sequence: TGTGCAAGTCGCTTAGCGGTCGGGATCTCCTACAATGAGCAGTTCTTC.

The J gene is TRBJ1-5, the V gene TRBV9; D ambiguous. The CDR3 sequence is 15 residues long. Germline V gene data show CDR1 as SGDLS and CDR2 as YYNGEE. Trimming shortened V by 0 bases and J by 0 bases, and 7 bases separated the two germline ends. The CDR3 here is CASSVAGDSNQPQHF. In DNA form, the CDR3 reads TGTGCCAGCAGCGTAGCCGGAGATAGCAATCAGCCCCAGCATTTT. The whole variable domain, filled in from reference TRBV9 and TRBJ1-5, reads DSGVTQTPKHLITATGQRVTLRCSPRSGDLSVYWYQQSLDQGLQFLIQYYNGEERAKGNILERFSAQQFPDLHSELNLSSLELGDSALYFCASSVAGDSNQPQHFGDGTRLSIL.

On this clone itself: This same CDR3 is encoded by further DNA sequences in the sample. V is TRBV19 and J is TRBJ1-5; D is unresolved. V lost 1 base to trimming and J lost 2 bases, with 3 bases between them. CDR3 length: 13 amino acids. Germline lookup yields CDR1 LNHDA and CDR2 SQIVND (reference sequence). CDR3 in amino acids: CASSIGGNQPQHF. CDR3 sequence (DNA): TGTGCCAGTAGTATAGGAGGCAATCAGCCCCAGCATTTT.

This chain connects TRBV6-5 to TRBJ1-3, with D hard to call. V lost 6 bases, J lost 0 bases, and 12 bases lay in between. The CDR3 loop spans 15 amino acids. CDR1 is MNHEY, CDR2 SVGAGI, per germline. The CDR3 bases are TGTGCCAGCAGCCTAGGACTCAGCTCTGGAAACACCATATATTTT. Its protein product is CASSLGLSSGNTIYF.

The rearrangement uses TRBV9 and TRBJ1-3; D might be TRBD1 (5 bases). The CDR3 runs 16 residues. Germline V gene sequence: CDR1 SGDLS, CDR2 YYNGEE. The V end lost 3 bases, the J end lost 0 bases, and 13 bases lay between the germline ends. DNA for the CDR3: TGTGCCAGCAGCGCGGGGGACGGGACCTCTGGAAACACCATATATTTT. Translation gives CASSAGDGTSGNTIYF.

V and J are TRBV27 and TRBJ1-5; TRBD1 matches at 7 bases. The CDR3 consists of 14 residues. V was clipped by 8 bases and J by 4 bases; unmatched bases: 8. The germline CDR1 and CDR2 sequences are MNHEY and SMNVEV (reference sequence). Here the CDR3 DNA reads TGTGCCAGCTCCGAGACAGGGAGTAATCAGCCCCAGCATTTT. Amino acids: CASSETGSNQPQHF.

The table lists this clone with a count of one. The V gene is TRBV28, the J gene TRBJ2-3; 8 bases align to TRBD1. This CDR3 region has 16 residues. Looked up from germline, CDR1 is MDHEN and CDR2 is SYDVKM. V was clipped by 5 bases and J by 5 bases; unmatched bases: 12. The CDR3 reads CASSLPARGLGDTQYF. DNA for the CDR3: TGTGCCAGCAGTCTACCCGCCAGGGGGCTCGGAGATACGCAGTATTTT. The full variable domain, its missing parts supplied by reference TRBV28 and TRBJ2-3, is DVKVTQSSRYLVKRTGEKVFLECVQDMDHENMFWYRQDPGLGLRLIYFSYDVKMKEKGDIPEGYSVSREKKERFSLILESASTNQTSMYLCASSLPARGLGDTQYFGPGTRLTVL.

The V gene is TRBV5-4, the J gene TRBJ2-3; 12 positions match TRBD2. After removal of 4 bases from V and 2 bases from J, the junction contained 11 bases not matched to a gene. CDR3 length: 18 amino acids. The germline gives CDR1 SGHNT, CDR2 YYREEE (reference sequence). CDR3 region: CASSTKGLAGANTDTQYF. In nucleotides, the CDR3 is TGTGCCAGCAGCACCAAGGGACTAGCGGGTGCCAACACAGATACGCAGTATTTT.

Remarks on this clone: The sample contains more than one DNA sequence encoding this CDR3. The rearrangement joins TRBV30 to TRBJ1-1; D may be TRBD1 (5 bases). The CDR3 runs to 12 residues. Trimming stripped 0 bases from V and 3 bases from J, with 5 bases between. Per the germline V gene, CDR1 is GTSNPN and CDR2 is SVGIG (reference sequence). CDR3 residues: CAWSVQDTEAFF. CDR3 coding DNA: TGTGCCTGGAGTGTACAGGACACTGAAGCTTTCTTT.

CDR3 sequence (DNA): TGCAGCGTACACTTAGCGGGAAACTACGAGCAGTACTTC. This sequence encodes CSVHLAGNYEQYF. The rearrangement uses TRBV29-1 and TRBJ2-7; 8 positions agree with TRBD2. Per the germline V gene, CDR1 is SQVTM and CDR2 is ANQGSEA. This CDR3 region has 13 residues. Trimming at V came to 6 bases and at J to 3 bases, leaving 7 bases not matched to a gene.

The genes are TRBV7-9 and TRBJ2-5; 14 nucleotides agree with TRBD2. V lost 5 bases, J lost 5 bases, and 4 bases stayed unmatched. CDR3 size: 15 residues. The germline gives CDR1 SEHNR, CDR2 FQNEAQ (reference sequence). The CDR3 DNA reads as TGTGCCAGCAGCCCGGGACTAGCGGGAGAGGAGACCCAGTACTTC. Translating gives CASSPGLAGEETQYF.

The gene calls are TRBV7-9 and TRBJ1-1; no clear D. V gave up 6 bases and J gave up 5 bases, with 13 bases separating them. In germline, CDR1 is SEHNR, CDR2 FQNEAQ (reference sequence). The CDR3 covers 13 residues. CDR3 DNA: TGTGCCAGCAGTCACAGTGGAGGGACTGAAGCTTTCTTT. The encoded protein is CASSHSGGTEAFF.

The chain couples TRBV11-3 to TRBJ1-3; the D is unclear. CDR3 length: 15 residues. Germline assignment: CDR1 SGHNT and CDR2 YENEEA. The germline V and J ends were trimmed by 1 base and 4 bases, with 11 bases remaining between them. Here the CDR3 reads CASSLVGITGNTIYF. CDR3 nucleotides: TGTGCCAGCAGCTTAGTGGGCATAACGGGAAACACCATATATTTT.